Below are 2 T cell receptor beta chains sequenced from a single sample in a study of beta chain features in type 1 diabetes. Study findings and constraints: All four CD4+ subsets of Type 1 diabetes patients contained TCRB CDR3s that were moderately but significantly shorter.

Their antigens are not known. The investigators reverse transcribed all of the isolated RNA, so they sequenced expressed TCRB transcripts. The method was immunoSEQ multiplex PCR; TCRdb's version includes in-frame clones alone and lacks a portion of them. This table holds about 400,000 clones, over 10% found once. Material for sequencing was naive CD4+ T cells from blood. These receptors all stem from a woman under 30 with type 1 diabetes.

The chain has TRBV25-1 and TRBJ2-7; TRBD1 matches 7 bases. Trimming took 3 bases from V and 0 from J; bases not matched to a gene: 8. The CDR3 runs to 16 residues. Germline values: CDR1 MGHDK, CDR2 SYGVNS. Written as DNA, the CDR3 is TGTGCCAGCAGTGACCGGCCGGGACAGAGCTCCTACGAGCAGTACTTC. This encodes CASSDRPGQSSYEQYF.

The chain recombines TRBV9 with TRBJ2-3; D possibly corresponds to TRBD2 (5 bases). Trimming cost V 7 bases and J 0 bases, with 15 bases left between them. This CDR3 region has 15 residues. The germline V gene encodes CDR1 SGDLS and CDR2 YYNGEE. CDR3 sequence: CASVGAGPSTDTQYF. CDR3 DNA sequence: TGTGCCAGCGTAGGCGCGGGTCCAAGCACAGATACGCAGTATTTT.